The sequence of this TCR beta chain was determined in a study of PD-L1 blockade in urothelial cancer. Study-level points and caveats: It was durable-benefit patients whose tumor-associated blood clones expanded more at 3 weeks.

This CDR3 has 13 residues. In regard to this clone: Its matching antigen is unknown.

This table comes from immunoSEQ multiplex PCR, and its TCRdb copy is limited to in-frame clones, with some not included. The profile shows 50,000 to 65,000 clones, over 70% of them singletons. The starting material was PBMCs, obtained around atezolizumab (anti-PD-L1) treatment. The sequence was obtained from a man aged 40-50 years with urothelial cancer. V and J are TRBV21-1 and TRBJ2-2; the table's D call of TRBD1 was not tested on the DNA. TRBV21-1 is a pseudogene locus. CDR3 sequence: CASGQGPTGELFF. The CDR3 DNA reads TGTGCCAGCGGACAGGGGCCCACCGGGGAGCTGTTTTTT.